One TCR beta chain is described in this entry. This clone's antigen is unknown. The sample holds no much larger clone one base away, and base qualities are not on file. The record originates from a study of OX40 agonist ivuxolimab in advanced cancers. In terms of the full investigation: The costimulatory receptor OX40 (CD134) was targeted by ivuxolimab, a fully human IgG2 agonistic monoclonal antibody. Peripheral TCRbeta sequencing aimed to test whether ivuxolimab altered TCR sequence diversity and caused clonal T-cell expansion. The dose-escalation cohort was over 70% male with a mean age of approximately 60 years, ranging from about 20 to 85. The monotherapy dose-escalation portion (N ≈ 50 patients) of the phase I ivuxolimab trial is reported in the paper. Partial responses occurred in three dose-escalation patients: two with cutaneous melanoma and one with hepatocellular carcinoma. Of the approximately 50 patients in dose escalation, about 20 had hepatocellular carcinoma, approximately 15 had melanoma, 9 had renal cell carcinoma and 9 had head and neck cancer. Intravenous ivuxolimab was administered to patients every 2 weeks at six dose levels: 0.01, 0.1, 0.3, 1.5, 3 and 10 mg/kg. Patients were allowed to have had prior anti-PD-1, anti-PD-L1 or anti-CTLA-4 therapy, and approximately 40% of the dose-escalation patients had previously received checkpoint inhibitors. General findings and caveats noted by the study authors: Low levels of normalized T-cell clonal expansion were also seen in some patients who did not respond. On average, CD8+ T cells showed more expanded clones than CD4+ T cells after ivuxolimab. Which antigens the clonally expanded peripheral T cells were specific for was not determined. At doses of 0.1 to 3.0 mg/kg, clonal expansion of both CD4+ and CD8+ T cells in blood was seen between baseline and week 6. Partial responders in the 0.1-3.0 mg/kg groups had among the lowest normalized peripheral clonal expansion, especially among CD8+ T cells.

CDR3 length: 13 amino acids, cysteine to phenylalanine. The retained sequence is limited to the CDR3, 39 bases, with the frame set at the first base. Trimming at the junction amounts to 6 bases on V and 8 bases on J, and the germline ends lie 11 bases apart. Via the germline V gene, CDR1 is MNHEY and CDR2 SVGAGI. The trial excluded patients who had a history of autoimmune disease or who were on systemic immunosuppression. Peripheral blood for TCR sequencing was drawn from every dose cohort at baseline, at cycle 4 day 1 and at cycle 7 day 1. The samples were drawn from a first-in-human, open-label, multicenter phase I dose-escalation trial of ivuxolimab. Adults with locally advanced or metastatic melanoma, renal cell, hepatocellular, or head and neck squamous cell carcinoma were enrolled in the trial. Before TCR sequencing, CD4+ T cells and CD8+ T cells were sorted from peripheral blood as separate populations.

Genomic DNA was isolated from the sorted cells so that the TCRbeta CDR3 region could be sequenced. The immunoSEQ Assay was used to sequence the TCRbeta CDR3 regions. TCRdb limited this immuneACCESS table to in-frame rearrangements with V and J called. A share of clones is missing; checked studies link under half to unresolved V genes, and the rest is unexplained. The sample table contains under 75,000 clones; only one count was recorded for approximately 90% of them. 0.6% to 0.7% of the sample lies in the top ten. This specimen was CD4+ or CD8+ T cells sorted from blood, taken in a trial of the OX40 agonist ivuxolimab. The chain is encoded by TRBV6-5 joined to TRBJ1-6, with the D segment identity uncertain. The clonotype comes from an adult with an advanced solid tumor such as melanoma, head and neck, liver or kidney cancer. At the DNA level, the sequence is TGTGCCAGCAGCCCTTGGACGGATTCACCCCTCCACTTT. Its protein reads: CASSPWTDSPLHF.